This T cell receptor beta chain was obtained from a study of Tregs in tolerant kidney transplant recipients. Findings and limits, study-wide: The small number of patients limits these findings pending further validation.

Some clones are missing from TCRdb's copy, which holds only in-frame ones; the method was immunoSEQ multiplex PCR. The sample holds around 52,000 clones, about 86% seen once. On this clone: Antigen specificity is unknown.

Germline V gene data show CDR1 as SGHRS and CDR2 as YFSETQ. V was trimmed by 0 bases and J by 9 bases, leaving 13 bases between them. CDR3 length equals 14 residues. The V and J genes are TRBV5-1 and TRBJ2-1; possibly TRBD2 for D (5 bases). The sequencing sample was made of CD4+ T cells from blood. This clonotype was sampled from a human donor in good health. The CDR3 nucleotides read TGCGCCAGCAGCTTGGATCGGGGAAGTAGTGAGCAGTTCTTC. Protein product: CASSLDRGSSEQFF.